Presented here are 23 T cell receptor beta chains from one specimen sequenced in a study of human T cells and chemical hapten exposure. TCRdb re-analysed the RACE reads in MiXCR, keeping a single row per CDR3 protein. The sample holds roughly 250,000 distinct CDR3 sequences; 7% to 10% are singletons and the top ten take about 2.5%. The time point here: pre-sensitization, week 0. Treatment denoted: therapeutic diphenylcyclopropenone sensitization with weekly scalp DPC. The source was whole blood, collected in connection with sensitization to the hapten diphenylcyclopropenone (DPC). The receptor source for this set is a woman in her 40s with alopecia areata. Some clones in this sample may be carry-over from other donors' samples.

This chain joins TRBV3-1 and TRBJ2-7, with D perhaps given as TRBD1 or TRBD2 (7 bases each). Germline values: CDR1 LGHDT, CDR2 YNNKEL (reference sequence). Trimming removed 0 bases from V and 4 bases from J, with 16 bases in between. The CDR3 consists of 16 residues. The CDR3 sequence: CASSQDQGGFVYEQYF. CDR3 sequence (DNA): TGTGCCAGCAGCCAAGATCAGGGGGGGTTCGTGTACGAGCAGTACTTC.

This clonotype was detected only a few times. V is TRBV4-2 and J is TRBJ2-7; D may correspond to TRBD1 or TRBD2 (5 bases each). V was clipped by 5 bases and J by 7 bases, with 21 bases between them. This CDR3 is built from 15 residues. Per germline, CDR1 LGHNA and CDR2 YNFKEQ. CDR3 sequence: CASSSRGSGGHEQYF. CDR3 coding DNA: TGTGCCAGCAGCTCCCGCGGTAGTGGGGGTCATGAGCAGTACTTC.

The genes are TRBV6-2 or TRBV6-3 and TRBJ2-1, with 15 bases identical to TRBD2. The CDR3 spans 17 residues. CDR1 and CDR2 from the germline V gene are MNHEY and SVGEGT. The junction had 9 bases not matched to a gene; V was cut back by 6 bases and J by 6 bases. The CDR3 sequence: CASSLGLAGGPGNEQFF. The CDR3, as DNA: TGTGCCAGCAGCCTTGGACTAGCGGGAGGGCCGGGCAATGAGCAGTTCTTC.

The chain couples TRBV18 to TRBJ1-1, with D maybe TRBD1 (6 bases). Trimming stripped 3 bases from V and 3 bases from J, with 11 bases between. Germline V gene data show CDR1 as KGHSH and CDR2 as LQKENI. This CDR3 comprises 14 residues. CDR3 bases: TGTGCCAGCTCACCGAATCCAGGGGACACTGAAGCTTTCTTT. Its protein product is CASSPNPGDTEAFF.

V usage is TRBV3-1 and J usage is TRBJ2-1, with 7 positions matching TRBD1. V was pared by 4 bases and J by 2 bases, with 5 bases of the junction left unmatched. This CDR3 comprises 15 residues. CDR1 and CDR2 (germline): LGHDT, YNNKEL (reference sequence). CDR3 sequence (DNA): TGTGCCAGCAGCCGGGACAGATCGACCTACAATGAGCAGTTCTTC. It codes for CASSRDRSTYNEQFF.

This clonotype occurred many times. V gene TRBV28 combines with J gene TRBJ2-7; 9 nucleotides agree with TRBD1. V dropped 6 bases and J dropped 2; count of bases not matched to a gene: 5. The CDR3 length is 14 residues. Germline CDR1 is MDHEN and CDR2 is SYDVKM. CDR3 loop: CASSPGQGPYEQYF. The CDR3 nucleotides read TGTGCCAGCAGCCCGGGACAGGGTCCCTACGAGCAGTACTTC.

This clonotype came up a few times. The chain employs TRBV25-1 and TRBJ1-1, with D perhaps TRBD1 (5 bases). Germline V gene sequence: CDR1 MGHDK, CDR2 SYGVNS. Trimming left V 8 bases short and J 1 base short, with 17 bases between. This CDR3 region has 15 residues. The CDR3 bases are TGTGCCAGCGCCCCTGATCCGGGGCGGAACACTGAAGCTTTCTTT. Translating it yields CASAPDPGRNTEAFF. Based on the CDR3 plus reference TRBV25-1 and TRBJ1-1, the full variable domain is EADIYQTPRYLVIGTGKKITLECSQTMGHDKMYWYQQDPGMELHLIHYSYGVNSTEKGDLSSESTVSRIRTEHFPLTLESARPSHTSQYLCASAPDPGRNTEAFFGQGTRLTVV.

The CDR3 region has the DNA TGTGCCAGCAGTGACGCTGGACAGGGCCACGAGCAGTACTTC. This gives the protein CASSDAGQGHEQYF. The J gene is TRBJ2-7, the V gene TRBV6-6; 8 nucleotides match TRBD1. The V gene end was trimmed by 5 bases and the J gene end by 5 bases; junction bases not matched to a gene: 8. Germline loops: CDR1 MNHNY, CDR2 SVGAGI (reference sequence). The CDR3 runs to 14 residues.

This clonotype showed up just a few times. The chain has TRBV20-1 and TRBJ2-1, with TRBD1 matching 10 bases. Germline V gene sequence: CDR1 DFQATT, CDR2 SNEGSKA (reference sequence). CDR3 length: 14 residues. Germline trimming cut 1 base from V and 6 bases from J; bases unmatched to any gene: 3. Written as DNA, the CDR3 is TGCAGTGCTAGAGCGGGACAGGGGTCCAATGAGCAGTTCTTC. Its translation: CSARAGQGSNEQFF.

CDR3 sequence reads: CSVEGGQGYGGYTF. CDR3 coding DNA: TGCAGCGTTGAAGGTGGACAGGGCTATGGTGGCTACACCTTC. J is TRBJ1-2 and V is TRBV29-1, with TRBD1 matching 8 bases. The length of the CDR3 is 14 residues. Germline V gene lookup returns CDR1 SQVTM and CDR2 ANQGSEA. The junction had 8 bases not matched to a gene; V was cut back by 1 base and J by 7 bases.

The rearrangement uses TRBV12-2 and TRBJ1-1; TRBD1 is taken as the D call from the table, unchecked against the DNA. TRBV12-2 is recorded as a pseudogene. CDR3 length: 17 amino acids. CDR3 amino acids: CASRLRGQGKNKTEAFF. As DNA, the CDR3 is TGTGCAAGTCGCTTGAGGGGACAGGGAAAGAACAAGACTGAAGCTTTCTTT.

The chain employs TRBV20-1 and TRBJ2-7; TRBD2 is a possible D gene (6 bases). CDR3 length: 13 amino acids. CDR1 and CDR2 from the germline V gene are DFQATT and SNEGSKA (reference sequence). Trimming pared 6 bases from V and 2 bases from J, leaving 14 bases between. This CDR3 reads CSARQGGTYEQYF. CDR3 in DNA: TGCAGTGCCCGGCAGGGAGGAACCTACGAGCAGTACTTC.

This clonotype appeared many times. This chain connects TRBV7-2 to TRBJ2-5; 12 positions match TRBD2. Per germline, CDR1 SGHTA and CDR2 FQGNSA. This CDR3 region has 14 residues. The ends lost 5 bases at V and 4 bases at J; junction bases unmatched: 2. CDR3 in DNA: TGTGCCAGCAGCCCGGGACTAGCGGGAGAGACCCAGTACTTC. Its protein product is CASSPGLAGETQYF.

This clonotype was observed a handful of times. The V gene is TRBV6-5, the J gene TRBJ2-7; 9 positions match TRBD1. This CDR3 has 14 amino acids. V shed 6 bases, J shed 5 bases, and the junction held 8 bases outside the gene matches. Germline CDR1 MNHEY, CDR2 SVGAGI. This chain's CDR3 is CASRAGQGRNEQYF. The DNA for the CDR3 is TGTGCCAGCAGAGCGGGACAGGGTAGAAACGAGCAGTACTTC.

The CDR3 loop reads CASSQLTGGTDTQYF. The CDR3 bases are TGTGCCAGCAGCCAGTTAACTGGAGGCACAGATACGCAGTATTTT. The J gene is TRBJ2-3, the V gene TRBV3-1; no reliable D call. V lost 3 bases, J lost 1 base, and 11 bases lay in between. Germline CDR1 is LGHDT and CDR2 is YNNKEL (reference sequence). CDR3 length: 15 residues.

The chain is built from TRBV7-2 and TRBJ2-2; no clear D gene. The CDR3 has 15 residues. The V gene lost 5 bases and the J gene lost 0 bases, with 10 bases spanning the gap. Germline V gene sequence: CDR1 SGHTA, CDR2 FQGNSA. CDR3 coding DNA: TGTGCCAGCAGCCTTATACCCACGAACACCGGGGAGCTGTTTTTT. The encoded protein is CASSLIPTNTGELFF.

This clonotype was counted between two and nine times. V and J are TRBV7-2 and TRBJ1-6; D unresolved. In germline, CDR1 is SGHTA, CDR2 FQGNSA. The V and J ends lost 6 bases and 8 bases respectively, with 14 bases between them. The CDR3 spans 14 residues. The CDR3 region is CASRRPQDYSPLHF. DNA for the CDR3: TGTGCCAGCAGGCGACCCCAGGACTATTCACCCCTCCACTTT.

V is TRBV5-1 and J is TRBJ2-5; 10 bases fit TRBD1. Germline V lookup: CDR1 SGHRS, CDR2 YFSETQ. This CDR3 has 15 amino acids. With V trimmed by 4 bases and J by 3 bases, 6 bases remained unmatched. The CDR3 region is CASSRSGTGEETQYF. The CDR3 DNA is TGCGCCAGCAGCAGATCCGGGACAGGGGAAGAGACCCAGTACTTC.

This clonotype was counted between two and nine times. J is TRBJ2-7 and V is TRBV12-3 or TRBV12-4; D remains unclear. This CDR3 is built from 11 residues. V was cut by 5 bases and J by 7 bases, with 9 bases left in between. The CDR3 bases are TGTGCCAGCAGTGCCCTGGTTGAGCAGTACTTC. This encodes CASSALVEQYF.

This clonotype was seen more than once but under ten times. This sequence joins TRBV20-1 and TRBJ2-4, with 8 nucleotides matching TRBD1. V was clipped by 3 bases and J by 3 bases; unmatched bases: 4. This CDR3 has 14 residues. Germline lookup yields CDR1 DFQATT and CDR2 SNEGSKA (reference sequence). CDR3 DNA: TGCAGTGCTAGTTCACAGGGGGGCAAAAACATTCAGTACTTC. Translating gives CSASSQGGKNIQYF.

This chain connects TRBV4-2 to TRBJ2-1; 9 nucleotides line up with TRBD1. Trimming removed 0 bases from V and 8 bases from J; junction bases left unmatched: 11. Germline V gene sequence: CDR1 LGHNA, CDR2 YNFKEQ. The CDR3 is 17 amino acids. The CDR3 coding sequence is TGTGCCAGCAGCCAAGATCCGTGGGGACAGGGTACCCATGAGCAGTTCTTC. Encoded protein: CASSQDPWGQGTHEQFF.

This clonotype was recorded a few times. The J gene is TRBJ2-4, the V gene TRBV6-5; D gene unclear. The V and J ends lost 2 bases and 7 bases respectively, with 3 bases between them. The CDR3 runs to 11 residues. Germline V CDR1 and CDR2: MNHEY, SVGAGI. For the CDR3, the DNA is TGTGCCAGCAGTTACAGGAACATTCAGTACTTC. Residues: CASSYRNIQYF.

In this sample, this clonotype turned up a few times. In nucleotides, the CDR3 is TGCAGTGCCTGGGTGGCGGGAGCCCCCAATGAGCAGTTCTTC. It yields the protein CSAWVAGAPNEQFF. The chain recombines TRBV20-1 with TRBJ2-1, with 7 bases aligning to TRBD2. V gave up 6 bases and J gave up 6 bases; unmatched junction bases: 11. This CDR3 is 14 amino acids long. Germline assignment: CDR1 DFQATT and CDR2 SNEGSKA (reference sequence).